This TCR beta chain was found in a study of T cell responses to AZD1222 COVID-19 vaccine. Study-wide points: Just a handful of AZD1222 recipients tested seropositive at baseline. Sampling captured repertoires only after the peak T cell response. Donor demographics were predominantly white British with a female majority; clonal diversity may be underestimated.

Data came from immunoSEQ multiplex PCR; TCRdb stores just in-frame clones and leaves some out. The table shows some 170,000 clones, with about 92% occurring only once. Turning to this clone: As yet, its antigen is unknown.

V was cut by 4 bases and J by 4 bases, with 13 bases left in between. Per germline, CDR1 LNHDA and CDR2 SQIVND (reference sequence). This CDR3 has 14 amino acids. The V and J genes are TRBV19 and TRBJ1-2; D is possibly TRBD1 (6 bases). The material was peripheral blood, obtained on day 0 of MenACWY control vaccination. The source is an adult in good health. CDR3 DNA: TGTGCCAGTAGTACGACGGGGGGGGCCTATGGCTACACCTTC. Translation: CASSTTGGAYGYTF.